The 18 T cell receptor beta chains listed next were all sequenced from one sample in a study of cytomegalovirus exposure and HLA in healthy donors. The method was immunoSEQ multiplex PCR; TCRdb's version includes in-frame clones alone and lacks a portion of them. The sample carries 98,000 or so clones, about 94% recorded once. Input material: PBMCs. All receptors come from a young woman in good health and CMV-seronegative.

The chain uses TRBV7-9 and TRBJ2-5, with 16 bases identical to TRBD2. The CDR3 consists of 17 residues. The V gene end was trimmed by 7 bases and the J gene end by 4 bases; junction bases not matched to a gene: 9. Germline V gives CDR1 SEHNR, CDR2 FQNEAQ (reference sequence). Here the CDR3 reads CASNPGGLAGGRETQYF. The CDR3 DNA is TGTGCCAGCAACCCGGGGGGACTAGCGGGGGGGCGAGAGACCCAGTACTTC.

The chain has TRBV7-9 and TRBJ2-7; perhaps TRBD1 as D (6 bases). The CDR3 totals 13 residues. V lost 7 bases, J lost 2 bases, and 12 bases lay in between. Germline CDR1 reads SEHNR; CDR2 reads FQNEAQ (reference sequence). The CDR3: CASIGTPTYEQYF. CDR3 bases: TGTGCCAGCATCGGGACACCTACCTACGAGCAGTACTTC. Drawing the rest from reference TRBV7-9 and TRBJ2-7, the complete variable domain is DTGVSQNPRHKITKRGQNVTFRCDPISEHNRLYWYRQTLGQGPEFLTYFQNEAQLEKSRLLSDRFSAERPKGSFSTLEIQRTEQGDSAMYLCASIGTPTYEQYFGPGTRLTVT.

This chain joins TRBV5-4 and TRBJ2-5; TRBD2 aligns across 7 bases. Germline V gene sequence: CDR1 SGHNT, CDR2 YYREEE (reference sequence). CDR3 length: 16 amino acids. With V trimmed by 3 bases and J by 0 bases, 8 bases remained unmatched. CDR3 nucleotide sequence: TGTGCCAGCAGCTCCTCGTTGGGAGGGTACCAAGAGACCCAGTACTTC. It is translated as CASSSSLGGYQETQYF.

The chain is built from TRBV2 and TRBJ2-5; unclear D gene. Germline V lookup: CDR1 SNHLY, CDR2 FYNNEI. Trimming took off 9 bases at V and 2 bases at J, with 7 bases between the two ends. CDR3 size: 11 residues. CDR3 sequence reads: CASLSQETQYF. The DNA of the CDR3 is TGTGCCAGTTTATCGCAAGAGACCCAGTACTTC. Filled out from reference TRBV2 and TRBJ2-5, the complete variable domain reads EPEVTQTPSHQVTQMGQEVILRCVPISNHLYFYWYRQILGQKVEFLVSFYNNEISEKSEIFDDQFSVERPDGSNFTLKIRSTKLEDSAMYFCASLSQETQYFGPGTRLLVL.

The chain has TRBV7-2 and TRBJ1-2; 9 nucleotides align to TRBD1. The CDR3 spans 12 residues. The V segment lost 10 bases and the J segment 6 bases; nucleotides outside the gene matches: 6. The V gene's germline CDR1 is SGHTA and CDR2 FQGNSA. The CDR3 sequence is CANRQGGNGYTF. The CDR3 bases are TGTGCCAACCGACAGGGGGGGAATGGCTACACCTTC.

The chain uses TRBV14 and TRBJ1-1; D possibly corresponds to TRBD1 (6 bases). V gave up 4 bases and J gave up 4 bases, with 19 bases separating them. There are 16 residues in the CDR3. Germline-derived CDR1 and CDR2 are SGHDN and FVKESK. The CDR3: CASSPPTGRLSTEAFF. In DNA form, the CDR3 reads TGTGCCAGCAGCCCACCGACAGGACGTTTGAGCACTGAAGCTTTCTTT.

This clone was found once. This chain links TRBV5-1 with TRBJ1-2; 8 bases map to TRBD1. The CDR3 runs to 13 residues. Trimming at V came to 0 bases and at J to 6 bases, leaving 1 base not matched to a gene. Germline V gene sequence: CDR1 SGHRS, CDR2 YFSETQ. CDR3 sequence: CASSLGTGNGYTF. CDR3 DNA: TGCGCCAGCAGCTTGGGGACAGGGAATGGCTACACCTTC.

The V and J genes are TRBV2 and TRBJ1-1; the D is unclear. Germline V lookup: CDR1 SNHLY, CDR2 FYNNEI. Trimming removed 7 bases at V and 4 bases at J, with 13 bases between. This CDR3 comprises 13 residues. CDR3 sequence: CASNRRVGTEAFF. CDR3 DNA sequence: TGTGCCAGCAATAGGAGGGTTGGCACTGAAGCTTTCTTT.

This clone was seen once. The V gene is TRBV18, the J gene TRBJ2-7, with 15 bases fitting TRBD2. Looked up from germline, CDR1 is KGHSH and CDR2 is LQKENI. This CDR3 region has 17 residues. Trimming cost V 2 bases and J 5 bases; bases outside gene matches: 7. The CDR3 DNA reads TGTGCCAGCTCACCAGCGGGACTAGCGGGGGGATTCGACGAGCAGTACTTC. This sequence encodes CASSPAGLAGGFDEQYF.

V usage is TRBV13 and J usage is TRBJ1-6; a possible D gene is TRBD1 (6 bases). Germline V CDR1 and CDR2: PRHDT, FYEKMQ (reference sequence). CDR3 length: 17 amino acids. V lost 3 bases to trimming and J lost 7 bases, with 19 bases between them. This CDR3 reads CASSFRSMGARNSPLHF. DNA of the CDR3: TGTGCCAGCAGCTTTAGATCGATGGGGGCACGGAATTCACCCCTCCACTTT.

The rearrangement uses TRBV4-3 and TRBJ2-3; 8 bases map to TRBD1. Germline CDR1 is LGHNA and CDR2 is YSLEER. The CDR3 runs 16 residues. V shed 4 bases and J 3 bases; nucleotides not matched to a gene: 9. The CDR3 region is CASSRVWTGTTDTQYF. The DNA of the CDR3 is TGCGCCAGCAGCCGAGTTTGGACAGGGACTACAGATACGCAGTATTTT.

J is TRBJ1-1 and V is TRBV5-1; D might be TRBD1 (6 bases). The CDR3 sequence is 12 residues long. Germline V gene data show CDR1 as SGHRS and CDR2 as YFSETQ. Deletions cut 6 bases from V and 10 bases from J, with 16 bases between. CDR3 sequence reads: CASKTGAGSAFF. DNA for the CDR3: TGCGCCAGCAAGACAGGCGCGGGTTCAGCTTTCTTT.

The CDR3 nucleotides read TGCGCCAGCAGCTTCATTACAGGGGTCCGTAATTCACCCCTCCACTTT. This codes for CASSFITGVRNSPLHF. The rearrangement joins TRBV5-1 to TRBJ1-6; 7 positions match TRBD1. CDR3 length: 16 amino acids. Germline V gene lookup returns CDR1 SGHRS and CDR2 YFSETQ. The junction had 8 bases not matched to a gene; V was cut back by 2 bases and J by 6 bases.

The chain uses TRBV14 and TRBJ1-6; TRBD1 matches 7 bases. Per germline, CDR1 SGHDN and CDR2 FVKESK. V lost 4 bases, J lost 7 bases, and 10 bases stayed unmatched. This CDR3 is built from 16 residues. The CDR3 DNA is TGTGCCAGCAGCCCTCACGGCGGGACAGCAAATTCACCCCTCCACTTT. It yields the protein CASSPHGGTANSPLHF.

The rearrangement joins TRBV2 to TRBJ2-7; D is uncertain. V was pared by 6 bases and J by 3 bases, with 12 bases between. CDR3 size: 13 residues. The germline CDR1 and CDR2 sequences are SNHLY and FYNNEI. In nucleotides, the CDR3 is TGTGCCAGCAGCCACCAGGTCCTCTACGAGCAGTACTTC. Translated: CASSHQVLYEQYF.

The rearrangement links TRBV9 to TRBJ2-7, with 11 bases identical to TRBD2. J gave up 4 bases and V 3 bases, and 0 bases lay outside the gene matches. Germline CDR1 reads SGDLS; CDR2 reads YYNGEE. This CDR3 spans 13 amino acids. CDR3 nucleotide sequence: TGTGCCAGCAGCGGGACTAGCGGGTACGAGCAGTACTTC. Protein product: CASSGTSGYEQYF.

The count of this clone is one. This chain links TRBV5-1 with TRBJ2-7; D ambiguous. Deletions cut 0 bases from V and 3 bases from J, with 13 bases between. The CDR3 covers 15 residues. Germline CDR1 reads SGHRS; CDR2 reads YFSETQ. CDR3 protein: CASSLARGGVYEQYF. DNA of the CDR3: TGCGCCAGCAGCTTGGCCCGCGGCGGTGTCTACGAGCAGTACTTC.

The genes are TRBV6-1 and TRBJ2-1; weak D call: TRBD1 (6 bases). The germline V gene has CDR1 MNHNS and CDR2 SASEGT. The CDR3 extends over 15 amino acids. V shed 3 bases and J shed 6 bases, with 15 bases lying between them. The CDR3 protein is CASSDRWGLPNEQFF. The CDR3 nucleotides read TGTGCCAGCAGTGACAGGTGGGGGCTCCCCAATGAGCAGTTCTTC.